One and the same sample provided the 26 T cell receptor beta chains below, sequenced in a study of OX40 agonist ivuxolimab in advanced cancers. Sequencing used immunoSEQ multiplex PCR; TCRdb keeps in-frame clones, though not all of them. This sample has 70,000 to 95,000 clones, with roughly 84% found just once. The input for sequencing was CD4+ or CD8+ T cells sorted from blood, taken in a trial of the OX40 agonist ivuxolimab. These receptors were obtained from an adult with an advanced solid tumor such as melanoma, head and neck, liver or kidney cancer.

The chain is built from TRBV7-9 and TRBJ2-2, with unresolved D. V was trimmed by 3 bases and J by 6 bases, leaving 8 bases between them. Germline V gene sequence: CDR1 SEHNR, CDR2 FQNEAQ (reference sequence). The CDR3 spans 13 residues. The CDR3 loop is CASSFENSGELFF. The CDR3 DNA follows: TGTGCCAGCAGCTTTGAGAATTCCGGGGAGCTGTTTTTT.

The genes are TRBV5-6 and TRBJ2-5; TRBD2 is a possible D gene (7 bases). The J call may be in error: the DNA end matches TRBJ2-7 better. From germline, CDR1 is SGHDT and CDR2 YYEEEE. The CDR3 has 14 amino acids. This chain's CDR3 is CASSFGGRNYEQYF. The CDR3 DNA follows: TGTGCCAGCAGCTTCGGGGGGCGCAATTACGAGCAGTACTTC.

The chain uses TRBV19 and TRBJ1-6; 7 positions match TRBD1. Germline CDR1 and CDR2: LNHDA and SQIVND (reference sequence). The V segment lost 5 bases and the J segment 7 bases; nucleotides outside the gene matches: 8. The CDR3 sequence is 15 residues long. The CDR3 region is CASSEGQHINSPLHF. CDR3 sequence (DNA): TGTGCCAGTAGTGAGGGACAGCACATAAATTCACCCCTCCACTTT.

In the case of this clone: This sample also contains other DNA sequences that code for the same CDR3. V and J are TRBV30 and TRBJ1-2; D gene ambiguous. Germline CDR1 reads GTSNPN; CDR2 reads SVGIG (reference sequence). V lost 2 bases to trimming and J lost 8 bases, with 24 bases between them. The CDR3 extends over 16 amino acids. CDR3 bases: TGTGCCTGGAGTATCACCTCAAATCCGGGCTTAGGGGGCTACACCTTC. This translates into CAWSITSNPGLGGYTF.

V and J are TRBV4-3 and TRBJ2-7; TRBD2 matches at 14 bases. The CDR3 length is 15 residues. V lost 5 bases and J lost 4; bases outside the gene matches: 4. Germline V lookup: CDR1 LGHNA, CDR2 YSLEER. This CDR3 reads CASSWGLAGDYEQYF. CDR3 nucleotide sequence: TGCGCCAGCAGCTGGGGACTAGCGGGAGATTACGAGCAGTACTTC.

The chain is built from TRBV9 and TRBJ2-6; unclear D gene. Trimming took 1 base from V and 0 from J, leaving 14 bases between them. CDR1 is SGDLS and CDR2 is YYNGEE in the germline V gene. CDR3 size: 18 residues. The CDR3 loop is CASSVLPGIVSGANVLTF. The CDR3, as DNA: TGTGCCAGCAGCGTACTTCCAGGAATAGTCTCTGGGGCCAACGTCCTGACTTTC.

This clone was observed a single time. This rearrangement joins TRBV4-3 to TRBJ2-4, with a tentative D call TRBD2 (5 bases). The CDR3 is 14 residues long. The V gene lost 1 base and the J gene lost 8 bases, with 12 bases spanning the gap. CDR1 is LGHNA, CDR2 YSLEER, per germline. The CDR3 loop reads CASSQGAPRDIQYF. For the CDR3, the DNA is TGCGCCAGCAGCCAAGGAGCACCGAGGGACATTCAGTACTTC.

The chain combines TRBV19 with TRBJ2-5; D might be TRBD1 (6 bases). Germline V gives CDR1 LNHDA, CDR2 SQIVND (reference sequence). The CDR3 totals 13 residues. V lost 5 bases, J lost 1 base, and 8 bases lay in between. CDR3 nucleotides: TGTGCCAGTAGTGGGACACGCCAAGAGACCCAGTACTTC. This encodes CASSGTRQETQYF.

This chain links TRBV5-1 with TRBJ1-1, with D hard to call. V was shortened by 4 bases and J by 4 bases, with 8 bases between the two germline ends. The germline V gene has CDR1 SGHRS and CDR2 YFSETQ. This CDR3 has 12 amino acids. CDR3 sequence (DNA): TGCGCCAGCAGCACCCTGGGCACTGAAGCTTTCTTT. As protein: CASSTLGTEAFF.

This clone was seen only a few times. This chain links TRBV5-1 with TRBJ2-3; D possibly uses TRBD1 or TRBD2 (5 bases each). V lost 0 bases and J lost 2, with 7 bases in between. The CDR3 contains 14 residues. Germline-derived CDR1 and CDR2 are SGHRS and YFSETQ. The CDR3 loop is CASSLGGYTDTQYF. The CDR3 bases are TGCGCCAGCAGCTTGGGGGGGTACACAGATACGCAGTATTTT.

The rearrangement links TRBV9 to TRBJ2-2; 12 bases map to TRBD2. The ends lost 0 bases at V and 6 bases at J; junction bases unmatched: 6. Germline CDR1 SGDLS, CDR2 YYNGEE. CDR3 size: 17 residues. The DNA of the CDR3 is TGTGCCAGCAGCGTAGAACTAGCGGGAGGTGGGGCCGGGGAGCTGTTTTTT. It is translated as CASSVELAGGGAGELFF. Using reference TRBV9 and TRBJ2-2 for the parts outside the CDR3, the full variable domain is DSGVTQTPKHLITATGQRVTLRCSPRSGDLSVYWYQQSLDQGLQFLIQYYNGEERAKGNILERFSAQQFPDLHSELNLSSLELGDSALYFCASSVELAGGGAGELFFGEGSRLTVL.

This clone was recorded only once. This chain links TRBV6-6 with TRBJ1-3; TRBD1 might be the D (5 bases). The CDR3 is 13 residues long. The ends were cut back, 6 bases at V and 3 bases at J, with 9 bases in the middle. CDR1 and CDR2 from the germline V gene are MNHNY and SVGAGI (reference sequence). The CDR3 here is CASSQGFGNTIYF. The CDR3 nucleotides are TGTGCCAGCAGCCAGGGTTTTGGAAACACCATATATTTT.

The CDR3 DNA reads as TGCAGCGCCTCCCGGGAGCCGGCCTACGAGCAGTACTTC. This sequence encodes CSASREPAYEQYF. The chain couples TRBV29-1 to TRBJ2-7; D perhaps matches TRBD2 (6 bases). V was trimmed by 7 bases and J by 2 bases, leaving 15 bases between them. The CDR3 spans 13 residues. Germline V gene sequence: CDR1 SQVTM, CDR2 ANQGSEA.

This sequence joins TRBV6-6 and TRBJ2-1; 11 bases match TRBD1. The CDR3 covers 15 residues. V lost 4 bases to trimming and J lost 7 bases; unmatched junction nucleotides: 6. In germline, CDR1 is MNHNY, CDR2 SVGAGI (reference sequence). The CDR3 nucleotides read TGTGCCAGCAGTTCCACGGGACAGGGGGGTAATGAGCAGTTCTTC. Amino acids: CASSSTGQGGNEQFF.

The chain has TRBV11-2 and TRBJ1-2; the D is unclear. CDR3 length equals 16 residues. Germline V gives CDR1 SGHAT, CDR2 FQNNGV. Trimming left V 5 bases short and J 4 bases short, with 20 bases between. CDR3 in amino acids: CASSSLRTSGSYGYTF. Written as DNA, the CDR3 is TGTGCCAGCAGCAGCCTGCGGACGAGTGGCTCCTATGGCTACACCTTC. Using reference TRBV11-2 and TRBJ1-2 for the parts outside the CDR3, the full variable domain is EAGVAQSPRYKIIEKRQSVAFWCNPISGHATLYWYQQILGQGPKLLIQFQNNGVVDDSQLPKDRFSAERLKGVDSTLKIQPAKLEDSAVYLCASSSLRTSGSYGYTFGSGTRLTVV.

The genes are TRBV9 and TRBJ2-7, with D uncertain. Trimming stripped 1 base from V and 0 bases from J, with 11 bases between. Germline CDR1 is SGDLS and CDR2 is YYNGEE. The CDR3 is 15 residues long. DNA for the CDR3: TGTGCCAGCAGCGTAACCCCCGACCCCTCCTACGAGCAGTACTTC. Its translation is CASSVTPDPSYEQYF.

The chain is built from TRBV6-1 and TRBJ2-6, with a possible D match to TRBD2 (5 bases). The V end lost 6 bases, the J end lost 4 bases, and 13 bases lay between the germline ends. CDR1 is MNHNS and CDR2 is SASEGT in the germline V gene. The CDR3 extends over 15 amino acids. CDR3 nucleotide sequence: TGTGCCAGCAGCCTCGAGGGTGCGGGGGCCAACGTCCTGACTTTC. The encoded protein is CASSLEGAGANVLTF.

This chain joins TRBV28 and TRBJ1-1; D gene unclear. The CDR3 loop spans 14 amino acids. Germline lookup yields CDR1 MDHEN and CDR2 SYDVKM. The V gene lost 2 bases and the J gene lost 1 base, with 8 bases spanning the gap. CDR3 loop: CASSLGSRNTEAFF. As DNA, the CDR3 is TGTGCCAGCAGTTTAGGCAGCCGGAACACTGAAGCTTTCTTT.

The V gene is TRBV5-1, the J gene TRBJ1-1; D may be TRBD1 (5 bases). V dropped 4 bases and J dropped 0 bases, with 13 bases sitting between them. Germline assignment: CDR1 SGHRS and CDR2 YFSETQ. CDR3 length equals 15 residues. The CDR3 loop reads CASSRRQNMNTEAFF. The DNA of the CDR3 is TGCGCCAGCAGCCGTCGACAGAACATGAACACTGAAGCTTTCTTT. Combining the CDR3 with reference TRBV5-1 and TRBJ1-1 gives the whole variable domain KAGVTQTPRYLIKTRGQQVTLSCSPISGHRSVSWYQQTPGQGLQFLFEYFSETQRNKGNFPGRFSGRQFSNSRSEMNVSTLELGDSALYLCASSRRQNMNTEAFFGQGTRLTVV.

This chain connects TRBV20-1 to TRBJ2-3, with D hard to call. The CDR3 extends over 11 amino acids. Germline V gene data show CDR1 as DFQATT and CDR2 as SNEGSKA (reference sequence). Trimming shortened V by 2 bases and J by 2 bases, and 2 bases separated the two germline ends. This CDR3 reads CSARPTDTQYF. The CDR3 nucleotides read TGCAGTGCTAGACCCACAGATACGCAGTATTTT.

The rearrangement links TRBV10-1 to TRBJ1-5; 10 nucleotides line up with TRBD1. The CDR3 consists of 19 residues. Germline trimming cut 4 bases from V and 3 bases from J; bases unmatched to any gene: 15. Germline CDR1 WNHNN, CDR2 SYGVQD (reference sequence). CDR3: CASSAGTGASDSSNQPQHF. The CDR3 coding sequence is TGCGCCAGCAGTGCCGGGACAGGGGCGTCGGACAGTTCCAATCAGCCCCAGCATTTT.

This chain uses TRBV30 with TRBJ2-5; D is perhaps TRBD1 (6 bases). From germline, CDR1 is GTSNPN and CDR2 SVGIG (reference sequence). The germline V and J ends were trimmed by 3 bases and 4 bases, with 9 bases remaining between them. This CDR3 comprises 12 residues. CDR3 DNA: TGTGCCTGGAGACAGGGAAGAGAGACCCAGTACTTC. Amino acids: CAWRQGRETQYF.

The rearrangement joins TRBV4-2 to TRBJ2-7, with 8 nucleotides matching TRBD1. Germline V CDR1 and CDR2: LGHNA, YNFKEQ. This CDR3 spans 13 amino acids. V shed 1 base and J 11 bases; nucleotides not matched to a gene: 7. CDR3 amino acids: CASSQGSSGQEYF. DNA of the CDR3: TGTGCCAGCAGCCAAGGGTCATCGGGACAGGAGTACTTC.

This clone occurred a few times. V gene TRBV6-5 combines with J gene TRBJ1-2; no clear D gene. Trimming removed 2 bases from V and 4 bases from J, with 14 bases in between. The CDR3 totals 15 residues. Germline V lookup: CDR1 MNHEY, CDR2 SVGAGI. CDR3 in amino acids: CASSYRGRTVYGYTF. Written as DNA, the CDR3 is TGTGCCAGCAGTTACCGCGGCAGGACGGTCTATGGCTACACCTTC.

The rearrangement uses TRBV5-4 and TRBJ2-7; 9 bases map to TRBD2. The CDR3 is made up of 15 amino acids. V trimming: 3 bases; J trimming: 4 bases; junction bases outside the gene matches: 8. Germline CDR1 SGHNT, CDR2 YYREEE (reference sequence). The chain's CDR3 is CASSSPGLAKYEQYF. The DNA for the CDR3 is TGTGCCAGCAGCTCCCCCGGACTAGCGAAGTACGAGCAGTACTTC.

The chain has TRBV15 and TRBJ2-5; 7 bases are shared with TRBD1. This CDR3 comprises 16 residues. From germline, CDR1 is LNHNV and CDR2 YYDKDF (reference sequence). J gave up 6 bases and V 3 bases, and 13 bases lay outside the gene matches. CDR3 residues: CATSRSPTTGTKTQYF. CDR3 in DNA: TGTGCCACCAGCAGGTCACCCACGACAGGGACGAAGACCCAGTACTTC.